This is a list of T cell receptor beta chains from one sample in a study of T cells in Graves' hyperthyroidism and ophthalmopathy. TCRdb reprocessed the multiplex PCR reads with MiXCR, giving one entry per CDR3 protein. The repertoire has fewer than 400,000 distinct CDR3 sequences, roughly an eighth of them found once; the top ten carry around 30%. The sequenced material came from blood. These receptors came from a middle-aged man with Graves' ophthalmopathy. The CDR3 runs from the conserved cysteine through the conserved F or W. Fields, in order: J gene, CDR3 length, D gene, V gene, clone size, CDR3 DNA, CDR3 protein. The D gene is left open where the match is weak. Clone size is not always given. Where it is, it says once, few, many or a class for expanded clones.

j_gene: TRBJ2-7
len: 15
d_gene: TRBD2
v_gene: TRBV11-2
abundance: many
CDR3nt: TGTGCCAGCAGCAAAGACACTAGCGCTCAATACGGGCAGTACTTC
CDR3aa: CASSKDTSAQYGQYF

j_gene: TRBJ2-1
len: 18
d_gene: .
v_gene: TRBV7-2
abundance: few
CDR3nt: TGTGCCAGCAGCTTCCTCCCGGTGCCGGGACGGGGCTACAATGAGCAGTTCTTC
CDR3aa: CASSFLPVPGRGYNEQFF

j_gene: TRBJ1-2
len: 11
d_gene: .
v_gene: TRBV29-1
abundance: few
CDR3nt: TGCAGCGCTGGGTCTAGCTATGGCTACACCTTC
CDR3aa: CSAGSSYGYTF

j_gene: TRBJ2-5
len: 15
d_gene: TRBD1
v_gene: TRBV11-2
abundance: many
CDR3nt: TGTGCCAGCAGCCTGGAAGGACAGGGCATAGAGACCCAGTACTTC
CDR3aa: CASSLEGQGIETQYF

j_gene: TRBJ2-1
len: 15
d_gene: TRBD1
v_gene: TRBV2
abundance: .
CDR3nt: TGTGCCAGCAGGAGGGACAGGACATTTTACAATGAGCAGTTCTTC
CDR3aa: CASRRDRTFYNEQFF

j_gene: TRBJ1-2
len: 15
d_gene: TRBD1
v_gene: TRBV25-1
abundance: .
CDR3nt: TGTGCCAGCAGTGAAGGGGACAGCTATAATCATGGCTACACCTTC
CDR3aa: CASSEGDSYNHGYTF

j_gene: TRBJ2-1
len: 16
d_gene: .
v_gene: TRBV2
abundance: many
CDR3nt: TGTGCCAGCAGTGAAGGCTTTAGCGAAAGGGATAATGAGCAGTTCTTC
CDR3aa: CASSEGFSERDNEQFF

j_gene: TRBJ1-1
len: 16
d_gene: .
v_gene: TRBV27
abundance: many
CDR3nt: TGTGCCAGCAGTTTACTACCGGGACGCCAGAACACTGAAGCTTTCTTT
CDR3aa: CASSLLPGRQNTEAFF

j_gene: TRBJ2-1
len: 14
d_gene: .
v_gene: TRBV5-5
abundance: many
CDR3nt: TGTGCCAGCAGCCGGCCATACCCTGGTAATGAGCAGTTCTTC
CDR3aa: CASSRPYPGNEQFF

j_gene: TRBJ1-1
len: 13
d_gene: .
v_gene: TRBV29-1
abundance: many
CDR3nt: TGCAGCGTTACGGAACAGTCCGGCACTGAAGCTTTCTTT
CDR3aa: CSVTEQSGTEAFF

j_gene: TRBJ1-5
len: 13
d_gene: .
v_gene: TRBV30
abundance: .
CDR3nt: TGTGCCTGGAGTTGGGCAGGAGGTCAGCCCCAGCATTTT
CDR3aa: CAWSWAGGQPQHF

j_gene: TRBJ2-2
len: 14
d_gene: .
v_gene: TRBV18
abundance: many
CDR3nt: TGTGCCAGCTCACCCGCGGGGAGCACCGGGGAGCTGTTTTTT
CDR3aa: CASSPAGSTGELFF

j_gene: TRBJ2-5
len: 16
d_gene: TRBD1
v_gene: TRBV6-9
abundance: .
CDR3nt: TGTGCCAGCAGTTACTTCCGGGCAGGGGGCTGGGAGACCCAGTACTTC
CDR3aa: CASSYFRAGGWETQYF

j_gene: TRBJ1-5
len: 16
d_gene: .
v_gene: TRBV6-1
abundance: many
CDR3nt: TGTGCCAGCGAATTAATTCCAGGGGTGAGGAATCAGCCCCAGCATTTT
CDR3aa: CASELIPGVRNQPQHF

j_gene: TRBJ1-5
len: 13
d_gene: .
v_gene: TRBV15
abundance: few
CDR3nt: TGTGCCACCGGGTGGGCTAGCAATCAGCCCCAGCATTTT
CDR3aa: CATGWASNQPQHF

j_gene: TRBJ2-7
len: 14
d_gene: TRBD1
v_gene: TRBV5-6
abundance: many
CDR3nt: TGTGCCACCTCGCGAGGGACAGGCCCGGGCGAGCAGTACTTC
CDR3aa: CATSRGTGPGEQYF

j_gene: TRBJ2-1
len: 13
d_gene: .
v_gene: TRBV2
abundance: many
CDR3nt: TGTGCCAGCAGTGACACAGGTTACAATGAGCAGTTCTTC
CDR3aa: CASSDTGYNEQFF

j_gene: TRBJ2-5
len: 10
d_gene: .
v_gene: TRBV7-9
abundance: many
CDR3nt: TGTGCCAGCGGCGACCCAGGGTTCTACTTC
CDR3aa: CASGDPGFYF

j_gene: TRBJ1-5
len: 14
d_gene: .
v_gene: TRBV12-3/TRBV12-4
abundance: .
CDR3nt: TGTGCCAGCAGTTCGGCAGGGATCGGTCAGCCCCAGCATTTT
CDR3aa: CASSSAGIGQPQHF

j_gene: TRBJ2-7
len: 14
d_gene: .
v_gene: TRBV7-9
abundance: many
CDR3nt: TGTGCCAGCAGCGAAGAGAAATACGCCTACGAGCAGTACTTC
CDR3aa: CASSEEKYAYEQYF

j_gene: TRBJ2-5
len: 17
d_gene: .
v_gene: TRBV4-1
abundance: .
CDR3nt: TGCGCCAGCAGCCAAGTCCGGGGAGCGGCCCAACAAGAGACCCAGTACTTC
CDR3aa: CASSQVRGAAQQETQYF

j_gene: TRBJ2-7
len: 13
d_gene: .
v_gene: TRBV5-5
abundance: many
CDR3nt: TGTGCCAGCAGCTTACATGGACCGTACGAGCAGTACTTC
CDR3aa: CASSLHGPYEQYF

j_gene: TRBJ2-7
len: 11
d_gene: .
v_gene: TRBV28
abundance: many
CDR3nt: TGTGCCAGCAGTTTAATCCGCGAGCAGTACTTC
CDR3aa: CASSLIREQYF

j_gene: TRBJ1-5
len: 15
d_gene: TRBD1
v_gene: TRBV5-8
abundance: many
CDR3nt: TGTGCCAGCAGCAATGACAGGGGGTACGGTCAGCCCCAGCATTTT
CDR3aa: CASSNDRGYGQPQHF

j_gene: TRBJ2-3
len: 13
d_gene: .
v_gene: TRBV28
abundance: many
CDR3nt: TGTGCCAGCAGTTTATTTAGCGAGGATACGCAGTATTTT
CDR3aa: CASSLFSEDTQYF

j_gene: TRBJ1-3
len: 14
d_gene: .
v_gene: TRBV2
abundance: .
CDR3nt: TGTGCCAGCACCTTACAGAGCTCTGGAAACACCATATATTTT
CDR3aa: CASTLQSSGNTIYF

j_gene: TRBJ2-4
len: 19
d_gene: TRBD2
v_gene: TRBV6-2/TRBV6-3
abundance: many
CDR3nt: TGTGCCAGCAGTTACTCGACCGTCGCTAGCGGGAGGGCCAAAAACATTCAGTACTTC
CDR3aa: CASSYSTVASGRAKNIQYF

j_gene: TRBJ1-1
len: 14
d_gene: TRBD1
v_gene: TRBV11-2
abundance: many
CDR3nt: TGTGCCAGCAGTCCCGGGACAGGGTACACTGAAGCTTTCTTT
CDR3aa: CASSPGTGYTEAFF

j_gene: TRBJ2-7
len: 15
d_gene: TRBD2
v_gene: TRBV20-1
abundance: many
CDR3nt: TGCAGTGCTAGAGAGGATACGGGGGGGGGGACCGAGCAGTACTTC
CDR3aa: CSAREDTGGGTEQYF

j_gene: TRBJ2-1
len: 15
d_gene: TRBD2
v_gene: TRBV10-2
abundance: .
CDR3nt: TGCGCCAGCAGTGAGTCCCTAGCGGGAATAGATGAGCAGTTCTTC
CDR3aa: CASSESLAGIDEQFF

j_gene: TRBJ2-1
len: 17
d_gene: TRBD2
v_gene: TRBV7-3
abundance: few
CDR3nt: TGTGCCAGCAGCTTAGAGCCAGCGGGAGGTCTTCTCAATGAGCAGCTCTTC
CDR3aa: CASSLEPAGGLLNEQLF

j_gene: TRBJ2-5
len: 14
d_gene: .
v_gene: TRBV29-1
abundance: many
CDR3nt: TGCAGCGCGACGGGTGCCCTAGGGTGGGAGACCCAGTACTTC
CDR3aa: CSATGALGWETQYF

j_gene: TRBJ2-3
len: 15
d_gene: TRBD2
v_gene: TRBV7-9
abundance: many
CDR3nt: TGTGCCAGCAGCTTAAAAGCGGGAGTTTCAGATACGCAGTATTTT
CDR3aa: CASSLKAGVSDTQYF

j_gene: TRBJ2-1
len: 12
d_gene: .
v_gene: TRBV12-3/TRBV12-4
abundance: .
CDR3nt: TGTGCCAGCAGTACCTATGGGAATGAGCAGTTCTTC
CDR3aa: CASSTYGNEQFF

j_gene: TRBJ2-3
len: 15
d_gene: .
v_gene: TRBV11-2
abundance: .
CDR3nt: TGTGCCAGCAGCTTAGATGGACAGAGCACAGATACGCAGTATTTT
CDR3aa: CASSLDGQSTDTQYF

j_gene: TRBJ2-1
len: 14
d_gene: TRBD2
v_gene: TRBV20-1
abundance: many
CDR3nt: TGCAGTGCTAGATTTAGCGGGAGGGTGAATGAGCAGTTCTTC
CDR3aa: CSARFSGRVNEQFF

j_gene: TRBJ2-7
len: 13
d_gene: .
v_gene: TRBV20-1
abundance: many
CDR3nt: TGCAGTGCTAGCTCCTCAAGCTCCTACGAGCAGTACTTC
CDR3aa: CSASSSSSYEQYF

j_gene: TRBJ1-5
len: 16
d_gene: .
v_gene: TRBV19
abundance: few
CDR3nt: TGTGCCAGTAGTATAGATCGAGGGAGGAACAATCAGCCCCAGCATTTT
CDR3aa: CASSIDRGRNNQPQHF

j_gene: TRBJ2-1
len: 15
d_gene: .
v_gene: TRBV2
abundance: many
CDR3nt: TGTGCCAGCAGTGAAGCGCTTCTACTGACCAATGAGCAGTTCTTC
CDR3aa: CASSEALLLTNEQFF

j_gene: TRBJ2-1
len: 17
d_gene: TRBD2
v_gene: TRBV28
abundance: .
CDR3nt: TGTGCCAGCAGTTTAGTCTCTGGGGGGGACCGACACAATGAGCAGTTCTTC
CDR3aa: CASSLVSGGDRHNEQFF

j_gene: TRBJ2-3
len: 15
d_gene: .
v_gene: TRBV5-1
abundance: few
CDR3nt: TGCGCCAGCAGGCTCGCTGGCCATAGCACAGATACGCAGTATTTT
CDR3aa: CASRLAGHSTDTQYF

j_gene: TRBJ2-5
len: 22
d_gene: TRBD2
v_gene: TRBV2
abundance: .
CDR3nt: TGTGCCAGCAGTGGTCGGAGACTAGCGGGAGGGAAACTACGGGGTGCCGAAGAGACCCAGTACTTC
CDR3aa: CASSGRRLAGGKLRGAEETQYF

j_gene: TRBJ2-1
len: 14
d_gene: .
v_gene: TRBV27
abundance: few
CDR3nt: TGTGCCAGCAGTCCTCAGGGAATCCTCAATGAGCAGTTCTTC
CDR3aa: CASSPQGILNEQFF

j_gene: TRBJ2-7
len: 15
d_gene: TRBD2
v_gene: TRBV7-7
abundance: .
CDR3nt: TGTGCTAGCGGCTTAGAGGGCGGGAGCTTCTACGAGCAGTACTTC
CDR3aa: CASGLEGGSFYEQYF

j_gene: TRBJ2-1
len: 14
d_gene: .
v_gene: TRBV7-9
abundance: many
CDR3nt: TGTGCCAGCAGCTTGTTAGCGGAGGGGGGTGAGCAGTTCTTC
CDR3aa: CASSLLAEGGEQFF

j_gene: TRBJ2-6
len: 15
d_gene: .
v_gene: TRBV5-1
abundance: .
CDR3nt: TGCGCCAGCAGCTTGTACTTATCTGGGGCCAACGTCCTGACTTTC
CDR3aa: CASSLYLSGANVLTF

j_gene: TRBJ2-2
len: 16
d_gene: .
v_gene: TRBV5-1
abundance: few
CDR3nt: TGCGCCAGCAGCTTGGATCCGGGGGAGACCACCGGGGAGCTGTTTTTT
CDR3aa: CASSLDPGETTGELFF

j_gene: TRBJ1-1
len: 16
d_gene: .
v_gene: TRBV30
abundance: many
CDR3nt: TGTGCCTGGAGTGATCCGGCCCACCGATCAAACACTGAAGCTTTCTTT
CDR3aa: CAWSDPAHRSNTEAFF

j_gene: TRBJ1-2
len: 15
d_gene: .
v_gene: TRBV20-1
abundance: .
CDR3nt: TGCAGTGCTAGAGATCATAGACAGACAGGTTATGGCTACACCTTC
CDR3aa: CSARDHRQTGYGYTF

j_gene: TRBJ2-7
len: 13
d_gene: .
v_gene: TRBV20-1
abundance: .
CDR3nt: TGCAGTGCTCGGAGGGCTAAGGGACCCGAGCAGTACTTC
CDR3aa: CSARRAKGPEQYF